These 14 T cell receptor beta chains came from one sample sequenced in a study of blood T cells in healthy people across ages. Next came a second PCR, run for about 6 to 12 cycles, which used a sample-barcoded 5' primer along with a J-beta primer mix. TCRdb re-called the 5' RACE reads through MiXCR, storing one row per CDR3 protein. The table has about a million distinct CDR3 sequences, about 44% seen once. The sample taken for sequencing was blood. The source of these receptors is a young man in good health.

This clonotype appeared a single time. The rearrangement links TRBV21-1 to TRBJ2-3; the table gives TRBD1 as D, unverified against the DNA. TRBV21-1 is listed as a pseudogene. This CDR3 region has 15 residues. The CDR3 DNA is TGTGCCAGCTACCGGGACAGGAGGAGCACAGATACGCAGTATTTT. It is translated as CASYRDRRSTDTQYF.

The rearrangement links TRBV5-1 to TRBJ1-2, with D possibly being TRBD1 (5 bases). Trimming removed 2 bases from V and 6 bases from J, with 20 bases in between. Germline CDR1 reads SGHRS; CDR2 reads YFSETQ. This CDR3 is built from 16 residues. CDR3 DNA: TGCGCCAGCAGCTTCGGTAGCGCGGTTGAGGGGCATGGCTACACCTTC. Its protein product is CASSFGSAVEGHGYTF.

The chain links TRBV20-1 to TRBJ1-2; D gene ambiguous. Deletions cut 2 bases from V and 0 bases from J, with 13 bases between. Germline CDR1 DFQATT, CDR2 SNEGSKA (reference sequence). There are 15 residues in the CDR3. This chain's CDR3 is CSARLTQKSNYGYTF. CDR3 sequence (DNA): TGCAGTGCTAGATTGACACAAAAATCTAACTATGGCTACACCTTC.

The chain uses TRBV3-1 and TRBJ2-5, with TRBD2 as a possible D gene (6 bases). This CDR3 contains 15 residues. Deletions cut 0 bases from V and 5 bases from J, with 13 bases between. Germline values: CDR1 LGHDT, CDR2 YNNKEL (reference sequence). This chain's CDR3 is CASSQEYTSRETQYF. CDR3 coding DNA: TGTGCCAGCAGCCAAGAGTATACTAGCCGGGAGACCCAGTACTTC.

The chain employs TRBV12-5 and TRBJ2-3; TRBD2 is a possible D gene (5 bases). Trimming stripped 1 base from V and 2 bases from J, with 10 bases between. CDR1 and CDR2 (germline): LGHNT, FRNRAP. The CDR3 extends over 15 amino acids. CDR3 DNA: TGTGCTAGTGGTTTGGAAAGAGGGCACACAGATACGCAGTATTTT. It specifies CASGLERGHTDTQYF.

V and J are TRBV5-1 and TRBJ2-3, with 9 bases fitting TRBD2. The V segment lost 2 bases and the J segment 6 bases; nucleotides outside the gene matches: 10. The CDR3 has 16 residues. Germline CDR1 SGHRS, CDR2 YFSETQ. CDR3 sequence reads: CASSFAGLASPDTQYF. CDR3 nucleotides: TGCGCCAGCAGCTTTGCGGGACTAGCAAGTCCGGATACGCAGTATTTT.

The chain combines TRBV6-2 or TRBV6-3 with TRBJ1-6, with a weak D call TRBD1 (5 bases). Trimming left V 7 bases short and J 1 base short, with 17 bases between. Germline V gives CDR1 MNHEY, CDR2 SVGEGT. This CDR3 contains 17 residues. The CDR3 bases are TGTGCCAGCACCATGCAGGGTAGTGGATCCTATAATTCACCCCTCCACTTT. Amino acid sequence: CASTMQGSGSYNSPLHF.

Only a few counts were recorded for this clonotype. CDR3 bases: TGCAGCGTTGGGAAGGTTGGGTCTGGCTCCTACGAGCAGTACTTC. This gives the protein CSVGKVGSGSYEQYF. The V and J genes are TRBV29-1 and TRBJ2-7; the D is unclear. The CDR3 loop spans 15 amino acids. Germline V lookup: CDR1 SQVTM, CDR2 ANQGSEA. Trimming removed 4 bases at V and 0 bases at J, with 16 bases between.

This clonotype was detected a few times. The genes are TRBV3-1 and TRBJ2-1, with 9 positions matching TRBD2. Looked up from germline, CDR1 is LGHDT and CDR2 is YNNKEL (reference sequence). The CDR3 consists of 16 residues. V was clipped by 4 bases and J by 2 bases; unmatched bases: 6. The CDR3 bases are TGTGCCAGCAGCCGAAGTGGCGGGGGGGCCTACAATGAGCAGTTCTTC. Amino acids: CASSRSGGGAYNEQFF.

The chain couples TRBV27 to TRBJ2-1; 7 bases fit TRBD1. Unmatched junction bases numbered 3, after V lost 1 base and J lost 6 bases. The CDR3 has 14 amino acids. Germline loops: CDR1 MNHEY, CDR2 SMNVEV (reference sequence). CDR3 residues: CASSLYTGVNEQFF. The CDR3 DNA is TGTGCCAGCAGTTTATATACAGGGGTCAATGAGCAGTTCTTC.

This rearrangement joins TRBV5-1 to TRBJ2-7; D is unclear. The CDR3 extends over 14 amino acids. Trimming shortened V by 0 bases and J by 7 bases, and 14 bases separated the two germline ends. Germline V gives CDR1 SGHRS, CDR2 YFSETQ. In DNA form, the CDR3 reads TGCGCCAGCAGCTTGGTGACCGGGTACAATGAGCAGTACTTC. As protein: CASSLVTGYNEQYF.

The chain employs TRBV7-2 and TRBJ2-3; D is perhaps TRBD2 (5 bases). CDR3 size: 11 residues. Germline CDR1 and CDR2: SGHTA and FQGNSA. Trimming stripped 6 bases from V and 4 bases from J, with 5 bases between. CDR3 protein: CASRRADTQYF. The CDR3, as DNA: TGTGCCAGCAGGAGGGCAGATACGCAGTATTTT.

This clonotype has only a few counts. The genes are TRBV9 and TRBJ2-1; 11 bases fit TRBD2. Trimming removed 5 bases from V and 3 bases from J; junction bases left unmatched: 4. This CDR3 has 15 amino acids. Germline values: CDR1 SGDLS, CDR2 YYNGEE. Written as DNA, the CDR3 is TGTGCCAGCAGTTCGACTAGCGGGGACTACAATGAGCAGTTCTTC. Its protein product is CASSSTSGDYNEQFF.

This CDR3 is CASSSPTGGGVSPLHF. The CDR3, as DNA: TGTGCCAGCAGCTCCCCGACAGGGGGCGGCGTTTCACCCCTCCACTTT. The chain carries TRBV7-2 and TRBJ1-6, with 10 bases fitting TRBD1. The CDR3 consists of 16 residues. Germline V CDR1 and CDR2: SGHTA, FQGNSA. J gave up 9 bases and V 4 bases, and 9 bases lay outside the gene matches.